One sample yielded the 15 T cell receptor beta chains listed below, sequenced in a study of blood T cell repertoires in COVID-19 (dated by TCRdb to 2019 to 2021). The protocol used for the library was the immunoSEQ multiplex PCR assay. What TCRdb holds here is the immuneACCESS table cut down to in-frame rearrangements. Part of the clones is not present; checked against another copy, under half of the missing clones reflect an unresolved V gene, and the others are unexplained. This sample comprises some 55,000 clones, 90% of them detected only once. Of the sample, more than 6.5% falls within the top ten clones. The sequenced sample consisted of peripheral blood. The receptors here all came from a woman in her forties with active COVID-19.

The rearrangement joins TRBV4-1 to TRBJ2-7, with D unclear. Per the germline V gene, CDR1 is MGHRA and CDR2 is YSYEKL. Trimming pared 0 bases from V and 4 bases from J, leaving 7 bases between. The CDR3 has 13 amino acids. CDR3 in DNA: TGCGCCAGCAGCCAAGATCTGCGGTACGAGCAGTACTTC. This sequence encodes CASSQDLRYEQYF.

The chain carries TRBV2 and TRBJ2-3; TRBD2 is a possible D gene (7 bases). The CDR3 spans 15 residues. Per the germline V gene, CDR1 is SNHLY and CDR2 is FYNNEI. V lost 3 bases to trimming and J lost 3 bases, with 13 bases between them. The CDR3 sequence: CASSDAGAGTDTQYF. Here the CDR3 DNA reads TGTGCCAGCAGTGACGCGGGGGCGGGTACAGATACGCAGTATTTT.

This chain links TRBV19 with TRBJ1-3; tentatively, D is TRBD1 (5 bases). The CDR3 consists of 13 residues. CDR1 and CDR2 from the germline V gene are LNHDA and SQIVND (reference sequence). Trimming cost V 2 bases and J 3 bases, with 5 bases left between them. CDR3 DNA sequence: TGTGCCAGTAGTATAAGGGGTGGAAACACCATATATTTT. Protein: CASSIRGGNTIYF. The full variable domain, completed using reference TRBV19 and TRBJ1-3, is DGGITQSPKYLFRKEGQNVTLSCEQNLNHDAMYWYRQDPGQGLRLIYYSQIVNDFQKGDIAEGYSVSREKKESFPLTVTSAQKNPTAFYLCASSIRGGNTIYFGEGSWLTVV.

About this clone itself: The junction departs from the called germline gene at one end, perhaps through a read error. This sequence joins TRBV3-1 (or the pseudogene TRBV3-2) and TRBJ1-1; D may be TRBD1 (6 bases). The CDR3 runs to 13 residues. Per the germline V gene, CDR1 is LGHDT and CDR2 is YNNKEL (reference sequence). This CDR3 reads CASSQEGGPEAFF. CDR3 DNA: TGTGCCAGCAGTCAAGAAGGGGGTCCTGAAGCTTTCTTT.

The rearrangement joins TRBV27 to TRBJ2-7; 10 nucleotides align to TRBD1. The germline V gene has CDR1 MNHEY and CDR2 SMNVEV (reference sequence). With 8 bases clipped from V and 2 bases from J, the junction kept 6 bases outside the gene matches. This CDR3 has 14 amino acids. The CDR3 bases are TGTGCCAGCCGCCCGGGACAGGGGCCCTACGAGCAGTACTTC. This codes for CASRPGQGPYEQYF.

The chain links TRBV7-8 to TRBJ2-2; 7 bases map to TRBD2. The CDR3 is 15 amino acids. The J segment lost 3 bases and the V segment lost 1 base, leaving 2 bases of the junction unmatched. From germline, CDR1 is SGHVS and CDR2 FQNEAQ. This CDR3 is CASSLESGDTGELFF. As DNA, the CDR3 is TGTGCCAGCAGCTTAGAGAGCGGGGACACCGGGGAGCTGTTTTTT.

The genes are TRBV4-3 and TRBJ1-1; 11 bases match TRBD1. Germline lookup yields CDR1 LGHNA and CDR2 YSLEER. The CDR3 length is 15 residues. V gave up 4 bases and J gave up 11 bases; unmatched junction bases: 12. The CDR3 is CASSPDGQGAEGAFF. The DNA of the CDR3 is TGCGCCAGCAGCCCCGATGGACAGGGGGCCGAGGGGGCTTTCTTT.

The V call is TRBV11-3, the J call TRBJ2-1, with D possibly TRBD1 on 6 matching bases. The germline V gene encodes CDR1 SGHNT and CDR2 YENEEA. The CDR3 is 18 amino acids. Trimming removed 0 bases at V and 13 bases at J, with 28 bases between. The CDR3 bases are TGTGCCAGCAGCTTAGATAGGGTAGGGGGAAGAGGCCCGGACCTTCAGTTCTTC. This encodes CASSLDRVGGRGPDLQFF.

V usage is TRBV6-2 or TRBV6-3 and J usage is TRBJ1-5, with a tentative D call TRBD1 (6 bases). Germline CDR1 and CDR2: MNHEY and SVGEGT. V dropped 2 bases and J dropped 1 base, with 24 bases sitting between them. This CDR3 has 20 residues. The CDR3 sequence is CASSYRQGIEWESSNQPQHF. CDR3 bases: TGTGCCAGCAGTTACCGTCAGGGGATTGAATGGGAATCGAGCAATCAGCCCCAGCATTTT.

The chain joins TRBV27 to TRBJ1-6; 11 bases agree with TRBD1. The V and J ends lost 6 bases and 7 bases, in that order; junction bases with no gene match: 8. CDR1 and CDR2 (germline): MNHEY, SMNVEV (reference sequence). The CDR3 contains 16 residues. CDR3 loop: CASSWGGTGGNSPLHF. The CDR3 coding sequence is TGTGCCAGCAGCTGGGGTGGGACAGGGGGAAATTCACCCCTCCACTTT.

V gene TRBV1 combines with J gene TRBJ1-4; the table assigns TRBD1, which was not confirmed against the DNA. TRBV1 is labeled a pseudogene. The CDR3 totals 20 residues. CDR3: CTSSQDGLIGQPATNEKLFF. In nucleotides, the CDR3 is TGCACCAGCAGCCAAGATGGGCTGATTGGACAGCCTGCAACTAATGAAAAACTGTTTTTT.

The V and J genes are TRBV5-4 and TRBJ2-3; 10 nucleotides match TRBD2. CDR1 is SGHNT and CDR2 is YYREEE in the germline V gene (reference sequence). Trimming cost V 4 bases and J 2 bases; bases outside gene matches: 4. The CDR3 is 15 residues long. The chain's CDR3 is CASSPAGGITDTQYF. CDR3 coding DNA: TGTGCCAGCAGCCCAGCGGGGGGGATCACAGATACGCAGTATTTT.

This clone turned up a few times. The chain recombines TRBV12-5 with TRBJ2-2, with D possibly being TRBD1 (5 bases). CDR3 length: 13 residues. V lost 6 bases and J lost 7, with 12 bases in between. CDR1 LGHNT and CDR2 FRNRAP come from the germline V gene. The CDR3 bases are TGTGCTAGTGGCCTCAGGGTCCTCGGGGAGCTGTTTTTT. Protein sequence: CASGLRVLGELFF.

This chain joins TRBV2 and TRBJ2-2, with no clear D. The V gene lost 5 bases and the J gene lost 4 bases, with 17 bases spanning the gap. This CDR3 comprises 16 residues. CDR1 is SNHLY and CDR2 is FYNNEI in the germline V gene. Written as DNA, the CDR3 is TGTGCCAGCAGTCCTTCCCTGGGCAGAATCACCGGGGAGCTGTTTTTT. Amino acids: CASSPSLGRITGELFF.

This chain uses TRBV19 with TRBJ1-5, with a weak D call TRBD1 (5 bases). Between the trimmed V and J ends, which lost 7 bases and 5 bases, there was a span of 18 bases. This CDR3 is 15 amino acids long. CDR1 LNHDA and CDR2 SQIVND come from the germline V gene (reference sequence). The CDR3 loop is CASTSMGGFDQPQHF. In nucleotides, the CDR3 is TGTGCCAGTACCTCAATGGGGGGGTTCGATCAGCCCCAGCATTTT.